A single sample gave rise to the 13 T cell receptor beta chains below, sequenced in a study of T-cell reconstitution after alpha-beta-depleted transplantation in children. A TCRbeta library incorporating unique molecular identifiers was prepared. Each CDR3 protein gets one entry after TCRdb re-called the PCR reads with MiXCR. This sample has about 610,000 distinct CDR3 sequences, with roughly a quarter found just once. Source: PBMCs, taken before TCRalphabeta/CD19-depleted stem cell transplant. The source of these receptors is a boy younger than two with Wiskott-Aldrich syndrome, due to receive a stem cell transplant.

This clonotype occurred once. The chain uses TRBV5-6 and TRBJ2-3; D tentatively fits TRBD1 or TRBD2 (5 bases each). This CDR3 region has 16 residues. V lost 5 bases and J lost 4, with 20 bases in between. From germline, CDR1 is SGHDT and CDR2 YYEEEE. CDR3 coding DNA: TGTGCCAGCAGACACCACGGAGAATGGGGACCAGATACGCAGTATTTT. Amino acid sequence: CASRHHGEWGPDTQYF.

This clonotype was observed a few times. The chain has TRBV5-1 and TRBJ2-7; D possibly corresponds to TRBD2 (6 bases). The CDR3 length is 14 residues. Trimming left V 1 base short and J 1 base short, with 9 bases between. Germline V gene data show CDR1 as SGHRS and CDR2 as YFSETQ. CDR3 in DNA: TGCGCCAGCAGCTTGAGGCGGGAATCCTACGAGCAGTACTTC. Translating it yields CASSLRRESYEQYF.

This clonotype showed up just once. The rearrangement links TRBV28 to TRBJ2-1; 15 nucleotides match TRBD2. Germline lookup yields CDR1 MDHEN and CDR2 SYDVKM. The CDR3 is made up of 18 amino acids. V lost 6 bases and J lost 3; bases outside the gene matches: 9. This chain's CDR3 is CASRQGLAGGGSYNEQFF. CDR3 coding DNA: TGTGCCAGCAGACAAGGACTAGCGGGAGGGGGTAGCTACAATGAGCAGTTCTTC.

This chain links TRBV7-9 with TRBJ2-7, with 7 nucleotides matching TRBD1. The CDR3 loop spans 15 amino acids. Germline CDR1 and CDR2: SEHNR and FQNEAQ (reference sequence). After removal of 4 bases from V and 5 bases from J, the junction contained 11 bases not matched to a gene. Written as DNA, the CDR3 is TGTGCCAGCAGCTCCTTACTTTTAACAGGGGACGAGCAGTACTTC. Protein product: CASSSLLLTGDEQYF.

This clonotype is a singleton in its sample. DNA of the CDR3: TGCAGTGCTAGGTGGGCTGTATCCTACAATGAGCAGTTCTTC. Translated, it gives CSARWAVSYNEQFF. The chain recombines TRBV20-1 with TRBJ2-1; unclear D gene. Germline CDR1 DFQATT, CDR2 SNEGSKA (reference sequence). The CDR3 has 14 amino acids. The V and J ends lost 3 bases and 1 base respectively, with 10 bases between them.

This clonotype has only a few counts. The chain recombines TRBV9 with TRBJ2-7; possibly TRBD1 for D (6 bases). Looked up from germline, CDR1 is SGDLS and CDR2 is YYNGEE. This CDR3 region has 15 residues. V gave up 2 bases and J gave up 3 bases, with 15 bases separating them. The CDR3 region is CASSVATGLGYEQYF. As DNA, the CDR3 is TGTGCCAGCAGCGTCGCCACAGGGCTAGGCTACGAGCAGTACTTC.

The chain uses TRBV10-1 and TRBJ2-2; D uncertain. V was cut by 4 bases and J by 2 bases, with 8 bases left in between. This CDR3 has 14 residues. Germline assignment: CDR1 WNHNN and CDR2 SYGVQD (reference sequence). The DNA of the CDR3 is TGCGCCAGCAGTGGTAGCCTAAACACCGGGGAGCTGTTTTTT. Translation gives CASSGSLNTGELFF.

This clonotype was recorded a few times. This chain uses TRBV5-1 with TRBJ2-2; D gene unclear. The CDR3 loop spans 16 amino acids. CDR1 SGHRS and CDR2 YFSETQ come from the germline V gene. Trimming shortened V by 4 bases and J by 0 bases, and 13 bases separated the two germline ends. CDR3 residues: CASSPREGSNTGELFF. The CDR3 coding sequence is TGCGCCAGCAGCCCCCGTGAAGGCTCGAACACCGGGGAGCTGTTTTTT. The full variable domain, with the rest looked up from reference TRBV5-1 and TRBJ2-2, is KAGVTQTPRYLIKTRGQQVTLSCSPISGHRSVSWYQQTPGQGLQFLFEYFSETQRNKGNFPGRFSGRQFSNSRSEMNVSTLELGDSALYLCASSPREGSNTGELFFGEGSRLTVL.

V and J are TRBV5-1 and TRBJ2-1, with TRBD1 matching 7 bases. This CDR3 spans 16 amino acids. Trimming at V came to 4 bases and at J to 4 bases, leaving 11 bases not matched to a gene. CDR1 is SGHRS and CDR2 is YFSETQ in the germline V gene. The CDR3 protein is CASSHIRSGQYNEQFF. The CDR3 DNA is TGCGCCAGCAGCCACATACGATCGGGACAGTACAATGAGCAGTTCTTC.

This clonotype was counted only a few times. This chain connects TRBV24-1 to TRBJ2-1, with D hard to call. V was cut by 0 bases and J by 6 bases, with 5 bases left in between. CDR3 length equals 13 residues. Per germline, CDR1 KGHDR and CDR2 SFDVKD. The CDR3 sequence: CATSDLASNEQFF. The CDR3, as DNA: TGTGCCACCAGTGATTTGGCATCCAATGAGCAGTTCTTC.

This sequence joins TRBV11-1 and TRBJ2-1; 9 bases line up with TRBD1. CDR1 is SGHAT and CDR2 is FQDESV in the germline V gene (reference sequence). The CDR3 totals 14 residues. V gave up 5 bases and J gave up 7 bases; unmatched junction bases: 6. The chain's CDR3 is CASSPGQGWNEQFF. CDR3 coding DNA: TGTGCCAGCAGCCCGGGACAGGGTTGGAATGAGCAGTTCTTC.

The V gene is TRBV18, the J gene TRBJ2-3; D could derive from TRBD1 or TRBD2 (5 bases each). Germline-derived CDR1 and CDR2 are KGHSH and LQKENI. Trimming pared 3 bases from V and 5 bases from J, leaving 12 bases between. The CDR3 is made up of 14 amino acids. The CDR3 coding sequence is TGTGCCAGCTCACCGAGGGGTCCCGAAGATACGCAGTATTTT. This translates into CASSPRGPEDTQYF.

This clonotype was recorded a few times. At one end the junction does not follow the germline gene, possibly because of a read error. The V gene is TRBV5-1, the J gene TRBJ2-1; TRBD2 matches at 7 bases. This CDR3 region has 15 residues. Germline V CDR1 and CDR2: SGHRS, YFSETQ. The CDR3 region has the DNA TGCGCCAGCAGCTCGGGACTACTAAACTACATTGAGCAGTTCTTC. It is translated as CASSSGLLNYIEQFF.